The next 11 T cell receptor beta chains were all read from a single sample in a study of blood T cell repertoires in COVID-19. Method: immunoSEQ multiplex PCR; TCRdb's copy keeps in-frame clones and lacks some. This sample has around 250,000 clones, with around 85% found just once. The sequenced sample was PBMCs or T cells enriched from blood (not recorded which). The receptors were sampled from a woman aged 45 to 65 with acute COVID-19.

The count of this clone is one. The rearrangement joins TRBV14 to TRBJ1-1; D is undetermined. Germline CDR1 is SGHDN and CDR2 is FVKESK. The CDR3 covers 18 residues. V lost 3 bases to trimming and J lost 0 bases, with 20 bases between them. For the CDR3, the DNA is TGTGCCAGCAGCCATAGAGGGCCCGTGTCGGATCTGAACACTGAAGCTTTCTTT. Its protein product is CASSHRGPVSDLNTEAFF. The full variable domain, completed using reference TRBV14 and TRBJ1-1, is EAGVTQFPSHSVIEKGQTVTLRCDPISGHDNLYWYRRVMGKEIKFLLHFVKESKQDESGMPNNRFLAERTGGTYSTLKVQPAELEDSGVYFCASSHRGPVSDLNTEAFFGQGTRLTVV.

The chain recombines TRBV7-6 with TRBJ2-7, with 9 bases that match TRBD1. The trim removed 5 bases at V and 4 bases at J, leaving 3 bases unmatched. This CDR3 is 13 amino acids long. Germline values: CDR1 SGHVS, CDR2 FNYEAQ. In DNA form, the CDR3 reads TGTGCCAGCAGCCGACAGGGGGTTTACGAGCAGTACTTC. Its protein is CASSRQGVYEQYF.

This clone is a singleton in its sample. This chain connects TRBV11-1 to TRBJ2-3, with a weak D call TRBD2 (5 bases). Germline CDR1 is SGHAT and CDR2 is FQDESV (reference sequence). The CDR3 sequence is 15 residues long. The V gene lost 3 bases and the J gene lost 5 bases, with 15 bases spanning the gap. The CDR3 loop is CASSFSLAAQDTQYF. In nucleotides, the CDR3 is TGTGCCAGCAGCTTTTCCCTAGCCGCCCAAGATACGCAGTATTTT. Looking up the rest from reference TRBV11-1 and TRBJ2-3 gives the full variable domain: EAEVAQSPRYKITEKSQAVAFWCDPISGHATLYWYRQILGQGPELLVQFQDESVVDDSQLPKDRFSAERLKGVDSTLKIQPAELGDSAMYLCASSFSLAAQDTQYFGPGTRLTVL.

The rearrangement uses TRBV18 and TRBJ2-3; D perhaps matches TRBD1 (6 bases). Germline CDR1 is KGHSH and CDR2 is LQKENI. V shed 5 bases and J shed 6 bases, with 9 bases lying between them. CDR3 size: 12 residues. CDR3 loop: CASSTGFDTQYF. The CDR3 nucleotides read TGTGCCAGCTCAACAGGGTTTGATACGCAGTATTTT.

V usage is TRBV6-5 and J usage is TRBJ1-2; D is undetermined. Germline loops: CDR1 MNHEY, CDR2 SVGAGI. The CDR3 consists of 14 residues. V lost 0 bases to trimming and J lost 1 base, with 6 bases between them. The DNA for the CDR3 is TGTGCCAGCAGTTACTCTACGGGTAACTATGGCTACACCTTC. It is translated as CASSYSTGNYGYTF.

The rearrangement uses TRBV27 and TRBJ2-3, with a possible D match to TRBD2 (6 bases). The CDR3 spans 14 residues. The ends were cut back, 8 bases at V and 0 bases at J, with 12 bases in the middle. Germline-derived CDR1 and CDR2 are MNHEY and SMNVEV (reference sequence). CDR3 nucleotide sequence: TGTGCCAGCGGGCGGGACGGTAGCACAGATACGCAGTATTTT. Residues: CASGRDGSTDTQYF.

The chain recombines TRBV5-4 with TRBJ2-3, with TRBD1 as a possible D gene (6 bases). CDR3 size: 15 residues. V was pared by 5 bases and J by 0 bases, with 13 bases between. The germline V gene has CDR1 SGHNT and CDR2 YYREEE (reference sequence). The CDR3 spells CASSLRDTSTDTQYF. The DNA for the CDR3 is TGTGCCAGCAGTCTCCGGGACACTAGCACAGATACGCAGTATTTT. Drawing the rest from reference TRBV5-4 and TRBJ2-3, the complete variable domain is ETGVTQSPTHLIKTRGQQVTLRCSSQSGHNTVSWYQQALGQGPQFIFQYYREEENGRGNFPPRFSGLQFPNYSSELNVNALELDDSALYLCASSLRDTSTDTQYFGPGTRLTVL.

V is TRBV15 and J is TRBJ2-5; unclear D gene. The CDR3 has 12 amino acids. Germline loops: CDR1 LNHNV, CDR2 YYDKDF (reference sequence). V lost 0 bases and J 5 bases, leaving 4 bases between the germline ends. CDR3 residues: CATSRDRETQYF. The CDR3, as DNA: TGTGCCACCAGCAGAGATCGGGAGACCCAGTACTTC.

V and J are TRBV4-2 and TRBJ1-4, with 9 bases matching TRBD1. In germline, CDR1 is LGHNA, CDR2 YNFKEQ. With V trimmed by 3 bases and J by 1 base, 6 bases remained unmatched. CDR3 length: 17 amino acids. The CDR3 bases are TGTGCCAGCAGCCACTTCGGACAGGGGCTAACTAATGAAAAACTGTTTTTT. Residues: CASSHFGQGLTNEKLFF.

V is TRBV18 and J is TRBJ1-2, with D possibly matching TRBD1 (6 bases). V lost 4 bases to trimming and J lost 4 bases, with 10 bases between them. The CDR3 is 13 amino acids. In germline, CDR1 is KGHSH, CDR2 LQKENI. The CDR3 region is CASSHLDSYGYTF. CDR3 sequence (DNA): TGTGCCAGCTCACACCTGGACAGCTATGGCTACACCTTC.

The chain combines TRBV5-6 with TRBJ2-1, with D perhaps TRBD1 (6 bases). CDR3 size: 17 residues. Trimming took off 3 bases at V and 6 bases at J, with 22 bases between the two ends. The germline V gene encodes CDR1 SGHDT and CDR2 YYEEEE. The CDR3, as DNA: TGTGCCAGCAGCTCCCGAATCCGGGACACCCTGGGCAATGAGCAGTTCTTC. Translated, it gives CASSSRIRDTLGNEQFF.